A selection of T cell receptor beta chains follows, all from one sample in a study of metastatic and nonmetastatic thyroid tumors. TCRdb called clones again from the PCR reads with MiXCR. The sample contains 30,000 to 50,000 clones, approximately 15% of which appear only once. Sequenced material: blood. The receptors were gathered from a female donor with papillary thyroid cancer or a benign thyroid nodule (not recorded which). Some clones in this sample may be carry-over from other donors' samples. Each CDR3 is given with its conserved first and last residue. The order of the fields is J gene, clone size, V gene, D gene, CDR3 DNA, CDR3 protein. The D gene is left open where the match is weak. The size field is filled for only some rows; it gives once, few, many or a size class.

TRBJ2-7,many,TRBV29-1,-,TGCAGCGTTGAATTCCCGGGCCAGGGAACCTACGAGCAGTACTTC,CSVEFPGQGTYEQYF
TRBJ2-1,-,TRBV28,TRBD2,TGTGCCTCATACCCGGGAGGCTCCTACAATGAGCAGTTCTTC,CASYPGGSYNEQFF
TRBJ1-2,many,TRBV20-1,-,TGCAGTGCTGGGTACAACTATGGCTACACCTTC,CSAGYNYGYTF
TRBJ2-5,-,TRBV28,TRBD2,TGTGCCAGCATCTTGACTAGCGGGAGGGCGCGGGAGACCCAGTGCTTC,CASILTSGRARETQCF
TRBJ2-7,few,TRBV28,-,TGTGCCATCGTAACTTTCCCGGCGACCTACGAGCAGTACTTC,CAIVTFPATYEQYF
TRBJ2-2,many,TRBV18,-,TGTGCCAGCTCACCTCGGATTTTTGATGGACAAACGAACACCGGGGAGCTGTTTTTT,CASSPRIFDGQTNTGELFF
TRBJ2-3,-,TRBV11-1,TRBD2,TGTGCCAGCAGATGTGAAGCGGGATGGAGGGGTACGCAGTATTTT,CASRCEAGWRGTQYF
TRBJ1-2,many,TRBV7-8,-,TGTGCCAGCTGGTCAGTGAAGGGGGATAACTATGGCTACACCTTC,CASWSVKGDNYGYTF
TRBJ2-3,-,TRBV7-3,-,TGTGCCAGCAGCCCGGCCGGAGGCTCGTTCGCAGATACGCAGTATTTT,CASSPAGGSFADTQYF
TRBJ2-7,many,TRBV20-1,-,TGCAGTGCTTTATTACAGGCTTACGAGCAGTACTTC,CSALLQAYEQYF
TRBJ2-1,-,TRBV7-3,TRBD2,TGTGCCAGCAGTCTTCAGCGGGGGGGGCGGTCCTACAATGAGCAGTTCTTC,CASSLQRGGRSYNEQFF
TRBJ1-2,many,TRBV7-2,-,TGTGCCAGCAGCCGGGAGGGTAGCCTCAACTATGGCTACACCTTC,CASSREGSLNYGYTF
TRBJ1-6,many,TRBV20-1,-,TGCAGTGCTAGAGAGATGGGGGAATCCTATAATTCACCCCTCCACTTT,CSAREMGESYNSPLHF
TRBJ2-7,many,TRBV5-1,-,TGCGCCAGCAGCTTAGGAGCGGATTCCTACGAGCAGTACTTC,CASSLGADSYEQYF
TRBJ2-1,many,TRBV29-1,-,TGCAGCGGCAGGACTTACAATGAGCAGTTCTTC,CSGRTYNEQFF
TRBJ2-1,few,TRBV12-3/TRBV12-4,-,TGTGCCGGCAGTTTAGATCGAGTTGAGCAGTTCTTC,CAGSLDRVEQFF
TRBJ2-1,few,TRBV27,-,TGTGCCAGCAGTTCGGGAAGACAAAGGACTCACCCCTCCAATGAGCAGTTCTTC,CASSSGRQRTHPSNEQFF
TRBJ2-3,medium-sized,TRBV28,TRBD1,TGTGCCAGCAGTATGACCGGGACAGGGGTTACGCAGTATTTT,CASSMTGTGVTQYF
TRBJ2-5,many,TRBV29-1,-,TGCAGCGTTCGTAAGGGAGAGACCCAATACTTC,CSVRKGETQYF
TRBJ2-7,few,TRBV20-1,TRBD1,TGCAGTGCTAGAGAGGGGACAGGGTACACCTACGAGCAGTACTTC,CSAREGTGYTYEQYF
TRBJ2-6,few,TRBV12-5,-,TGTGCTATTGGTTTGACGTCGGTTGGGGCCAACGTCCTGACTTTC,CAIGLTSVGANVLTF
TRBJ2-7,-,TRBV25-1,TRBD2,TGTGCCAGCATTTTGACTAGCGGGAGTTACGAGCAGTACTTC,CASILTSGSYEQYF
TRBJ2-5,many,TRBV19,TRBD2,TGTGCCAGGGTAGCGGGAGTTTTAGAGACCCAGTACTTC,CARVAGVLETQYF
TRBJ1-1,many,TRBV13,TRBD1,TGTGCCAGCAGCTCTTACAGGGGAAATAACACTGAAGCTTTCTTT,CASSSYRGNNTEAFF
TRBJ2-3,many,TRBV2,TRBD2,TGTGCCAGCTGGGGTGGGACTAGCAGGAATACGCAGTATTTT,CASWGGTSRNTQYF
TRBJ2-1,many,TRBV20-1,-,TGCAGTGCTAGATTAGGGGGAGTCTCCTACAATGAGCAGTTCTTC,CSARLGGVSYNEQFF
TRBJ2-7,many,TRBV7-9,-,TGTGCCAGCAGCTTAACAGGGAGCTCCTACGAGCAGTACTTC,CASSLTGSSYEQYF
TRBJ2-1,many,TRBV7-8,TRBD2,TGTGCCAGCATCCCCATAACAGCGGGAGCAACCTACAATGAGCAGTTCTTC,CASIPITAGATYNEQFF
TRBJ2-3,many,TRBV20-1,-,TGCAGTGCTAGACACGGCCTGAGGGGGACGCAGTATTTT,CSARHGLRGTQYF
TRBJ1-1,many,TRBV10-2,-,TGCGCCAGCCTCCAGGGTGAAGCTTTCTTT,CASLQGEAFF
TRBJ2-1,many,TRBV6-1,TRBD2,TGTGCCAGCAGTGAACTAGCGGGAGTCGGCTCCTACAATGAGCAGTTCTTC,CASSELAGVGSYNEQFF
TRBJ2-2,many,TRBV5-8,-,TGTGCCAGCAGCATCAGGACAGTCGGGACCGGGGAGCTGTTTTTT,CASSIRTVGTGELFF
TRBJ2-1,many,TRBV7-8,TRBD2,TGCGCCAGCAGCTTGGGCGGGAGGCAACAGTTCTTC,CASSLGGRQQFF
TRBJ1-4,many,TRBV30,-,TGTGCCTGGAGTTCGGGTGGGCTAGGGGAAAAACTGTTTTTT,CAWSSGGLGEKLFF
TRBJ2-6,many,TRBV20-1,-,TGCAGTGCTAGGTCAAGGGTGGCTGGGGCCAACGTCCTGACTTTC,CSARSRVAGANVLTF
TRBJ2-1,-,TRBV6-1,TRBD2,TGTGCCAGCAGTGCCAGCGGGAGGGCCTTGGATGAGCAGTTCTTC,CASSASGRALDEQFF
TRBJ1-6,many,TRBV20-1,-,TGCAGTGCTACCTGGGACGCGAGGAGGAATTCACCCCTCCACTTT,CSATWDARRNSPLHF
TRBJ2-1,medium-sized,TRBV28,TRBD1,TGTGCCAGCAGGACGGGACAGGGAAGTGAGCAGTTCTTC,CASRTGQGSEQFF
TRBJ2-7,many,TRBV5-6,-,TGTGCCAGCAGCTTCGACACTGGGGCAGGGTACGAGCAGTACTTC,CASSFDTGAGYEQYF
TRBJ2-7,medium-sized,TRBV7-8,TRBD2,TGTGCCAGCAGCTTCCGACTAGCGAACCTTTACGAGCAGTACTTC,CASSFRLANLYEQYF
TRBJ2-7,many,TRBV11-2,-,TGTGCCAGCAGCACCGGACAGACCAACTACGAGCAGTACTTC,CASSTGQTNYEQYF
TRBJ2-1,many,TRBV7-9,-,TGTGCCAGCAGCTCCTTTAGGTCAAAGCAGTTCTTC,CASSSFRSKQFF
TRBJ2-7,-,TRBV7-3,TRBD2,TGTGCCAGCATCTCTTGCGGGGGGTCGAGCGAGCAGTACTTC,CASISCGGSSEQYF
TRBJ1-2,once,TRBV3-1,TRBD1,TGTGCCAGCAGCCTAACGGGGACAGGGAATGTTGGCTACACCTTC,CASSLTGTGNVGYTF
TRBJ2-7,many,TRBV5-1,TRBD1,TGCGCCAGCAGTTCTCAGGGGGCAGCCTACGAGCAGTACTTC,CASSSQGAAYEQYF
TRBJ2-2,many,TRBV5-1,-,TGCGCCAGCAGAGTAACGAACACCGGGGAGCTGTTTTTT,CASRVTNTGELFF
TRBJ2-7,medium-sized,TRBV28,TRBD2,TGTGCCAGCAGCCCCCCGATAGCGGGAAGCGAGCAGTACTTC,CASSPPIAGSEQYF
TRBJ2-4,many,TRBV12-3/TRBV12-4,-,TGTGCCAGCAGTTTAGGGGGGGCCAAAAACATTCAGTACTTC,CASSLGGAKNIQYF
TRBJ2-1,many,TRBV6-1,TRBD2,TGTGCCAGCAGTGGACTAGCGGGACTGGCCGGCAATGAGCAGTTCTTC,CASSGLAGLAGNEQFF
TRBJ1-1,-,TRBV7-8,TRBD1,TGTGCCAGCAGCCGTACTACAGGGGGCACTGAAGCTTTCTTT,CASSRTTGGTEAFF
TRBJ2-7,many,TRBV29-1,-,TGCAGCGTTGAAGATGTTACGGACGAGCAGTACTTC,CSVEDVTDEQYF